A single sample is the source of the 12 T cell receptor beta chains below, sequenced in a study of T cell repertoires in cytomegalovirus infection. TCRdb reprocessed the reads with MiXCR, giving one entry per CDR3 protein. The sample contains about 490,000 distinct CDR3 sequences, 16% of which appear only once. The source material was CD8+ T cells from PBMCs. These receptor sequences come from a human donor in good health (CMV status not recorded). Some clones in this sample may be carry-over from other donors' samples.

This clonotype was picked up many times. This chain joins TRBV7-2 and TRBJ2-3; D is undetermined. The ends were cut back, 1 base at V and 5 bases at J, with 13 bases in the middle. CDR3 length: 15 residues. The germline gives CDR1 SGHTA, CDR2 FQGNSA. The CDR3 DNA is TGTGCCAGCAGCTTAGAGTTGCGAGGAAAAGATACGCAGTATTTT. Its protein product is CASSLELRGKDTQYF.

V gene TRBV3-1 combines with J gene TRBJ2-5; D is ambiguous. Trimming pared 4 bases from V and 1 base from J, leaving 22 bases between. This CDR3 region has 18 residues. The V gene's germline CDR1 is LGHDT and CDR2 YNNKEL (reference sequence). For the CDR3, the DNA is TGTGCCAGCAGCCTTCAACATGGGCTGCCAGCCCTCCAAGAGACCCAGTACTTC. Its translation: CASSLQHGLPALQETQYF.

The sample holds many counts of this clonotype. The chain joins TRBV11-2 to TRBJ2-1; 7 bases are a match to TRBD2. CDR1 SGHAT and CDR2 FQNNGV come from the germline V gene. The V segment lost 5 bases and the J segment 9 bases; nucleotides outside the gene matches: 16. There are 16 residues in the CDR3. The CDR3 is CASSRVWDYSSGEQFF. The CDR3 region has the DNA TGTGCCAGCAGCCGCGTCTGGGACTACTCCTCGGGTGAGCAGTTCTTC.

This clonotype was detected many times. The CDR3 sequence: CSARDETTGKNIQYF. The CDR3 region has the DNA TGCAGTGCTAGAGATGAGACGACAGGAAAAAACATTCAGTACTTC. V is TRBV20-1 and J is TRBJ2-4; weak D call: TRBD1 (6 bases). The germline V and J ends were trimmed by 0 bases and 4 bases, with 13 bases remaining between them. The CDR3 loop spans 15 amino acids. CDR1 DFQATT and CDR2 SNEGSKA come from the germline V gene (reference sequence).

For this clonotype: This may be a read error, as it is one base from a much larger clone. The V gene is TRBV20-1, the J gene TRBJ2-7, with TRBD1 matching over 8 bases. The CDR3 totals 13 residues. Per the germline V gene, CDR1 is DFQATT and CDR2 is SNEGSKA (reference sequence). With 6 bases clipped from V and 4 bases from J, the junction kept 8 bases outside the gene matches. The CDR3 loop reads CSAQDRGRYEQYF. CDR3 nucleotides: TGCAGTGCCCAAGACAGGGGTAGGTACGAGCAGTACTTC.

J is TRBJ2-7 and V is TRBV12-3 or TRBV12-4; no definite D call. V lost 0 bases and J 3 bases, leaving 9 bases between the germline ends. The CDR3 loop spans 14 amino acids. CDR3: CASSLALLLYEQYF. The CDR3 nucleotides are TGTGCCAGCAGTTTAGCGCTGCTCCTCTACGAGCAGTACTTC.

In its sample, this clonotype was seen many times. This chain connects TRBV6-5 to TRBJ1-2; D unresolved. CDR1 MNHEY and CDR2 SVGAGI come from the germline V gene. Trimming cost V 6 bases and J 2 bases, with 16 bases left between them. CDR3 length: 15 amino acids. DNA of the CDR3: TGTGCCAGCAGACAAGTGGACCGCCCAAACTATGGCTACACCTTC. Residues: CASRQVDRPNYGYTF.

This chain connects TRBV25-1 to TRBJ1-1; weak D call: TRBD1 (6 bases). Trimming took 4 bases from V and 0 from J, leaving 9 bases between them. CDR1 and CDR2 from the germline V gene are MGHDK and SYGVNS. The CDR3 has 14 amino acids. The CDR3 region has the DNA TGTGCCAGCAGTGCCGGACAGTTGAACACTGAAGCTTTCTTT. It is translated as CASSAGQLNTEAFF.

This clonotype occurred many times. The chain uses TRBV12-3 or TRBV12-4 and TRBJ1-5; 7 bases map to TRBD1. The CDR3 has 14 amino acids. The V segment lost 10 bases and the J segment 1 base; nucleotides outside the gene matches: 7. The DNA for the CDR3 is TGTGCCATCCTTGGGACAGACAGCAATCAGCCCCAGCATTTT. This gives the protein CAILGTDSNQPQHF.

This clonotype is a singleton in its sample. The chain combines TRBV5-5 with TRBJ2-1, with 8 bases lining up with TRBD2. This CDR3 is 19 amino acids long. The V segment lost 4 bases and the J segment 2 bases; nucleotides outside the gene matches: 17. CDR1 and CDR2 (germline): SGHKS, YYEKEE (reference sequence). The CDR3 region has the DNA TGTGCCAGCAGCCCCCCTTCTACGGGAGGGCCTGACCCCTACAATGAGCAGTTCTTC. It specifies CASSPPSTGGPDPYNEQFF. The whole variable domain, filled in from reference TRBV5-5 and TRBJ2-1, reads DAGVTQSPTHLIKTRGQQVTLRCSPISGHKSVSWYQQVLGQGPQFIFQYYEKEERGRGNFPDRFSARQFPNYSSELNVNALLLGDSALYLCASSPPSTGGPDPYNEQFFGPGTRLTVL.

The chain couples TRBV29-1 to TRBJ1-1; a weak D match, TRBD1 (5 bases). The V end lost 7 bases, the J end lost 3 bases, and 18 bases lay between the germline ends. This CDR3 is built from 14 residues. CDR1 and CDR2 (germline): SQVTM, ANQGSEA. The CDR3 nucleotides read TGCAGCGCCCACCCGGGGGGGACCGACACTGAAGCTTTCTTT. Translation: CSAHPGGTDTEAFF.

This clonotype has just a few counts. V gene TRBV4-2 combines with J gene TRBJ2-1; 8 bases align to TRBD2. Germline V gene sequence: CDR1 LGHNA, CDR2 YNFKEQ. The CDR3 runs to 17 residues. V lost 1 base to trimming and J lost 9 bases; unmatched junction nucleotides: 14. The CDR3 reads CASSQVGLAGRFAEQFF. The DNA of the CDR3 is TGTGCCAGCAGCCAAGTCGGTCTAGCGGGCCGGTTTGCTGAGCAGTTCTTC.